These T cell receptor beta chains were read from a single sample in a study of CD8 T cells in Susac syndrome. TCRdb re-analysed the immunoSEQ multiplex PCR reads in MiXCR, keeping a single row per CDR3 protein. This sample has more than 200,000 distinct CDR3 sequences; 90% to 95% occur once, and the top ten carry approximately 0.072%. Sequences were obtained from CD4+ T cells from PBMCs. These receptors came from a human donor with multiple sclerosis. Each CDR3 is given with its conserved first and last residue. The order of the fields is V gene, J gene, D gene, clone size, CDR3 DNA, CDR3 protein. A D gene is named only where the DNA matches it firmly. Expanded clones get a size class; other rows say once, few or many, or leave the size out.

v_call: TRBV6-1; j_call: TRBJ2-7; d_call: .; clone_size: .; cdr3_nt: TGTGCCAGCAGTGAACAGACTCCCGAAACCCCGGGTGAGCAGTACTTC; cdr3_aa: CASSEQTPETPGEQYF
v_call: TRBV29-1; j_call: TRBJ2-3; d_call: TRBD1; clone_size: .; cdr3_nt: TGCAGCGCGGGACAGGCTGGGGGAGATACGCAGTATTTT; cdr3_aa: CSAGQAGGDTQYF
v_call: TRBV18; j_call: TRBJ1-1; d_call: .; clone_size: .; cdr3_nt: TGTGCCAGCTCACCATTGTGGACCTTGAACACTGAAGCTTTCTTT; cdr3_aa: CASSPLWTLNTEAFF
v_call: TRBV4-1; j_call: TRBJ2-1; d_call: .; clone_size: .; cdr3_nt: TGCGCCAGCAGCCACGGGGTTGACAATGAGCAGTTCTTC; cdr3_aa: CASSHGVDNEQFF
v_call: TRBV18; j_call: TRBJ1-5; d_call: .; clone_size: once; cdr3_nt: TGTGCCAGCTCACCGGGGACTGTTAGCAATCAGCCCCAGCATTTT; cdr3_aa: CASSPGTVSNQPQHF
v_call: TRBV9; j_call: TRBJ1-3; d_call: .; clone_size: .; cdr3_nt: TGTGCCAGCAGCTGGGGGAAGGACTCTGGAAACACCATATATTTT; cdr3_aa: CASSWGKDSGNTIYF
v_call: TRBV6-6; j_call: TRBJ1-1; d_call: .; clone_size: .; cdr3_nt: TGTGCCAGCAGTCCCCGTGAGGGTCACACTGAAGCTTTCTTT; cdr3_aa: CASSPREGHTEAFF
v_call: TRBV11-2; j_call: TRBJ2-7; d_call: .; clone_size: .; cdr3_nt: TGTGCCAGCAGCTCCTTCAGGGACCACCGATACTACTTC; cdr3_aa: CASSSFRDHRYYF
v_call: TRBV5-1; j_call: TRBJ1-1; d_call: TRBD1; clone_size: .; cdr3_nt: TGCGCCAGCAGCCCTCGCCCGGGACAGGGGAACACTGAAGCTTTCTTT; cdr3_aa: CASSPRPGQGNTEAFF
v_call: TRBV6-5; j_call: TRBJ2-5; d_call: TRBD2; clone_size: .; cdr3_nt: TGTGCCAGCAGTTACTGGCGGGGGGGGAGGTTGAAGACCCAGTACTTC; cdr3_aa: CASSYWRGGRLKTQYF
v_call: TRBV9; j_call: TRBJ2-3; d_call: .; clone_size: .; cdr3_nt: TGTGCCAGCAGCGCAACGGGGGGCCTCACTGGCACAGATACGCAGTATTTT; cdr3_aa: CASSATGGLTGTDTQYF
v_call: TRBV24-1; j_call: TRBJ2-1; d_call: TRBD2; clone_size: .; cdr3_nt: TGTGCCACCGGGGGATGGGTAGCGGGAGACAATGAGCAGTTCTTC; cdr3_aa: CATGGWVAGDNEQFF
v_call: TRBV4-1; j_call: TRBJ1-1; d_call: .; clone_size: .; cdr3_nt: TGCGCCAGCAGCCAAGATCTGGCGGGAAGGACTGAAGCTTTCTTT; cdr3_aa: CASSQDLAGRTEAFF
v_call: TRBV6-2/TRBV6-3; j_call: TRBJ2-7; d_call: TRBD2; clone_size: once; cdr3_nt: TGTGCCAGCAGTTACGGACTAGACGAGCAGTACTTC; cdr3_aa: CASSYGLDEQYF
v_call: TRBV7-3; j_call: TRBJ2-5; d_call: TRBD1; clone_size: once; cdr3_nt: TGTGCCAGCAGCCCCAGGGGCAGGGGGCTGGAGACCCAGTACTTC; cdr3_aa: CASSPRGRGLETQYF
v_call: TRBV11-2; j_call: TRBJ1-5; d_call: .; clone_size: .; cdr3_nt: TGTGCCAGCAGCCGGTGGGGTAGCAATCAGCCCCAGCATTTT; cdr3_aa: CASSRWGSNQPQHF
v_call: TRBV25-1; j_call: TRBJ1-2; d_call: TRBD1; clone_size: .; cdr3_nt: TGTGCCAGCAAGACCCCGACAGGGCTGGATGGCTACACCTTC; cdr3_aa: CASKTPTGLDGYTF
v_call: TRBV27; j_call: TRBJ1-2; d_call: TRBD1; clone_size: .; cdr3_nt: TGTGCCAGCAGTCCTCTGACAGGGACTAACTATGGCTACACCTTC; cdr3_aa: CASSPLTGTNYGYTF
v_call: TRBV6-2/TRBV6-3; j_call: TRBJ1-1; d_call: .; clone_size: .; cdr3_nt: TGTGCCACCAACCGGGGAAATTCGGGAACTGAAGCTTTCTTT; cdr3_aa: CATNRGNSGTEAFF
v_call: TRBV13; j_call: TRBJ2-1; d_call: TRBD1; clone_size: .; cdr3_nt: TGTGCCAGCAGACGACAGGGTAGGTACAATGAGCAGTTCTTC; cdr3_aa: CASRRQGRYNEQFF
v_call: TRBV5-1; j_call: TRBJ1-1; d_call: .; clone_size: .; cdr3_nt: TGCGCCAGCAGCTTGGCCTTGGGGCCAGAGGCTGAAGCTTTCTTT; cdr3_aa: CASSLALGPEAEAFF
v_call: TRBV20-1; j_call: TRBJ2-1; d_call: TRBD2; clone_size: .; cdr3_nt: TGCAGTGCTAGAGAGGCTAGCGGGGCTTACAATGAGCAGTTCTTC; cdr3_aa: CSAREASGAYNEQFF
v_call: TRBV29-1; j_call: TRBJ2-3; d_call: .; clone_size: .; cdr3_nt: TGCAGCGTTGAGTGGGGGACCGGAGGCACAGATACGCAGTATTTT; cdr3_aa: CSVEWGTGGTDTQYF
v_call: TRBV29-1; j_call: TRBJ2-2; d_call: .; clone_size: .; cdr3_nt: TGCAGCGTTGAAACCGGGGGCCCCGCCACCGGGGAGCTGTTTTTT; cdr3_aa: CSVETGGPATGELFF
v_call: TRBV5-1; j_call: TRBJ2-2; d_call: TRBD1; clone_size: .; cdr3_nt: TGCGCCAGCAGCCGCCGAGACAGGGTTGCGAACACCGGGGAGCTGTTTTTT; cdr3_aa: CASSRRDRVANTGELFF
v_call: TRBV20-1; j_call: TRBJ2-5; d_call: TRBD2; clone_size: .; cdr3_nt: TGCAGTGCCGCGACTAGCGGGAGGAGAGAGACCCAGTACTTC; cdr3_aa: CSAATSGRRETQYF
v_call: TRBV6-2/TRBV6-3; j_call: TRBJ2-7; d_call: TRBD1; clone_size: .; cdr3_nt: TGTGCCAGCAGCCAAGGGACAGGGCCCTACGAGCAGTACTTC; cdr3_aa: CASSQGTGPYEQYF
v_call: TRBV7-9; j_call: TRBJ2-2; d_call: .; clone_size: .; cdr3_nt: TGTGCCAGCAGCCACTACGGGGCGGAGAGCACCGGGGAGCTGTTTTTT; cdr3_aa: CASSHYGAESTGELFF
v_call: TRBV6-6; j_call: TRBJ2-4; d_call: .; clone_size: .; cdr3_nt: TGTGCCAGCAGTTTTCCCCGGGGATTAGCCAAAAACATTCAGTACTTC; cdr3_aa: CASSFPRGLAKNIQYF
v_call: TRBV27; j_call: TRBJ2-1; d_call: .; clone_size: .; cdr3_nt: TGTGCCAGCAGGCTCGGGGGACCATCTAATGAGCAGTTCTTC; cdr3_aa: CASRLGGPSNEQFF
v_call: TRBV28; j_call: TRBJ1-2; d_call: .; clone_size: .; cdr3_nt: TGTGCCAGCAGTTTTTTAGCCGATTCGCAAGACAGGACGATCGGAGTCTATGGCTACACCTTC; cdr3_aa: CASSFLADSQDRTIGVYGYTF
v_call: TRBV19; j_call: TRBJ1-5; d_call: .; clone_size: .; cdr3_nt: TGTGCCAGTAGTACCCCACCGAACAGGGTCGGTCAGCCCCAGCATTTT; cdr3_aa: CASSTPPNRVGQPQHF
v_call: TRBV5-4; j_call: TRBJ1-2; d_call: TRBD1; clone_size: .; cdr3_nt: TGTGCCAGCAGGCCTAAGACAGGGTCCTATGGCTACACCTTC; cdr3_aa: CASRPKTGSYGYTF
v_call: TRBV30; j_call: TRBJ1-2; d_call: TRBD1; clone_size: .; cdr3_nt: TGTGCCTGGAGTCTACAGGGGGGCTATGGCTACACCTTC; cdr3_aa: CAWSLQGGYGYTF
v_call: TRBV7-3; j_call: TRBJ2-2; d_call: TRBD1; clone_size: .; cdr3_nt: TGTGCCAGCAGCTTAACCACAGGGGGCCGGGTCACCGGGGAGCTGTTTTTT; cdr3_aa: CASSLTTGGRVTGELFF
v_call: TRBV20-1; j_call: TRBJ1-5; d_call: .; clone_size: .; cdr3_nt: TGCAGTGCTAGTAGTCCCATGGGGAGCAATCAGCCCCAGCATTTT; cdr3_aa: CSASSPMGSNQPQHF
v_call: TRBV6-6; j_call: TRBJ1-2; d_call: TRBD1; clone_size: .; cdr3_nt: TGTGCCAGCAGCTACACAGGGGGCGCTCAGTATGGCTACACCTTC; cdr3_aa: CASSYTGGAQYGYTF
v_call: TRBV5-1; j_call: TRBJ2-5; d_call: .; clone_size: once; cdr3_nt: TGCGCCAGCAGCTGGAACAGCCCTCAAGAGACCCAGTACTTC; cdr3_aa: CASSWNSPQETQYF